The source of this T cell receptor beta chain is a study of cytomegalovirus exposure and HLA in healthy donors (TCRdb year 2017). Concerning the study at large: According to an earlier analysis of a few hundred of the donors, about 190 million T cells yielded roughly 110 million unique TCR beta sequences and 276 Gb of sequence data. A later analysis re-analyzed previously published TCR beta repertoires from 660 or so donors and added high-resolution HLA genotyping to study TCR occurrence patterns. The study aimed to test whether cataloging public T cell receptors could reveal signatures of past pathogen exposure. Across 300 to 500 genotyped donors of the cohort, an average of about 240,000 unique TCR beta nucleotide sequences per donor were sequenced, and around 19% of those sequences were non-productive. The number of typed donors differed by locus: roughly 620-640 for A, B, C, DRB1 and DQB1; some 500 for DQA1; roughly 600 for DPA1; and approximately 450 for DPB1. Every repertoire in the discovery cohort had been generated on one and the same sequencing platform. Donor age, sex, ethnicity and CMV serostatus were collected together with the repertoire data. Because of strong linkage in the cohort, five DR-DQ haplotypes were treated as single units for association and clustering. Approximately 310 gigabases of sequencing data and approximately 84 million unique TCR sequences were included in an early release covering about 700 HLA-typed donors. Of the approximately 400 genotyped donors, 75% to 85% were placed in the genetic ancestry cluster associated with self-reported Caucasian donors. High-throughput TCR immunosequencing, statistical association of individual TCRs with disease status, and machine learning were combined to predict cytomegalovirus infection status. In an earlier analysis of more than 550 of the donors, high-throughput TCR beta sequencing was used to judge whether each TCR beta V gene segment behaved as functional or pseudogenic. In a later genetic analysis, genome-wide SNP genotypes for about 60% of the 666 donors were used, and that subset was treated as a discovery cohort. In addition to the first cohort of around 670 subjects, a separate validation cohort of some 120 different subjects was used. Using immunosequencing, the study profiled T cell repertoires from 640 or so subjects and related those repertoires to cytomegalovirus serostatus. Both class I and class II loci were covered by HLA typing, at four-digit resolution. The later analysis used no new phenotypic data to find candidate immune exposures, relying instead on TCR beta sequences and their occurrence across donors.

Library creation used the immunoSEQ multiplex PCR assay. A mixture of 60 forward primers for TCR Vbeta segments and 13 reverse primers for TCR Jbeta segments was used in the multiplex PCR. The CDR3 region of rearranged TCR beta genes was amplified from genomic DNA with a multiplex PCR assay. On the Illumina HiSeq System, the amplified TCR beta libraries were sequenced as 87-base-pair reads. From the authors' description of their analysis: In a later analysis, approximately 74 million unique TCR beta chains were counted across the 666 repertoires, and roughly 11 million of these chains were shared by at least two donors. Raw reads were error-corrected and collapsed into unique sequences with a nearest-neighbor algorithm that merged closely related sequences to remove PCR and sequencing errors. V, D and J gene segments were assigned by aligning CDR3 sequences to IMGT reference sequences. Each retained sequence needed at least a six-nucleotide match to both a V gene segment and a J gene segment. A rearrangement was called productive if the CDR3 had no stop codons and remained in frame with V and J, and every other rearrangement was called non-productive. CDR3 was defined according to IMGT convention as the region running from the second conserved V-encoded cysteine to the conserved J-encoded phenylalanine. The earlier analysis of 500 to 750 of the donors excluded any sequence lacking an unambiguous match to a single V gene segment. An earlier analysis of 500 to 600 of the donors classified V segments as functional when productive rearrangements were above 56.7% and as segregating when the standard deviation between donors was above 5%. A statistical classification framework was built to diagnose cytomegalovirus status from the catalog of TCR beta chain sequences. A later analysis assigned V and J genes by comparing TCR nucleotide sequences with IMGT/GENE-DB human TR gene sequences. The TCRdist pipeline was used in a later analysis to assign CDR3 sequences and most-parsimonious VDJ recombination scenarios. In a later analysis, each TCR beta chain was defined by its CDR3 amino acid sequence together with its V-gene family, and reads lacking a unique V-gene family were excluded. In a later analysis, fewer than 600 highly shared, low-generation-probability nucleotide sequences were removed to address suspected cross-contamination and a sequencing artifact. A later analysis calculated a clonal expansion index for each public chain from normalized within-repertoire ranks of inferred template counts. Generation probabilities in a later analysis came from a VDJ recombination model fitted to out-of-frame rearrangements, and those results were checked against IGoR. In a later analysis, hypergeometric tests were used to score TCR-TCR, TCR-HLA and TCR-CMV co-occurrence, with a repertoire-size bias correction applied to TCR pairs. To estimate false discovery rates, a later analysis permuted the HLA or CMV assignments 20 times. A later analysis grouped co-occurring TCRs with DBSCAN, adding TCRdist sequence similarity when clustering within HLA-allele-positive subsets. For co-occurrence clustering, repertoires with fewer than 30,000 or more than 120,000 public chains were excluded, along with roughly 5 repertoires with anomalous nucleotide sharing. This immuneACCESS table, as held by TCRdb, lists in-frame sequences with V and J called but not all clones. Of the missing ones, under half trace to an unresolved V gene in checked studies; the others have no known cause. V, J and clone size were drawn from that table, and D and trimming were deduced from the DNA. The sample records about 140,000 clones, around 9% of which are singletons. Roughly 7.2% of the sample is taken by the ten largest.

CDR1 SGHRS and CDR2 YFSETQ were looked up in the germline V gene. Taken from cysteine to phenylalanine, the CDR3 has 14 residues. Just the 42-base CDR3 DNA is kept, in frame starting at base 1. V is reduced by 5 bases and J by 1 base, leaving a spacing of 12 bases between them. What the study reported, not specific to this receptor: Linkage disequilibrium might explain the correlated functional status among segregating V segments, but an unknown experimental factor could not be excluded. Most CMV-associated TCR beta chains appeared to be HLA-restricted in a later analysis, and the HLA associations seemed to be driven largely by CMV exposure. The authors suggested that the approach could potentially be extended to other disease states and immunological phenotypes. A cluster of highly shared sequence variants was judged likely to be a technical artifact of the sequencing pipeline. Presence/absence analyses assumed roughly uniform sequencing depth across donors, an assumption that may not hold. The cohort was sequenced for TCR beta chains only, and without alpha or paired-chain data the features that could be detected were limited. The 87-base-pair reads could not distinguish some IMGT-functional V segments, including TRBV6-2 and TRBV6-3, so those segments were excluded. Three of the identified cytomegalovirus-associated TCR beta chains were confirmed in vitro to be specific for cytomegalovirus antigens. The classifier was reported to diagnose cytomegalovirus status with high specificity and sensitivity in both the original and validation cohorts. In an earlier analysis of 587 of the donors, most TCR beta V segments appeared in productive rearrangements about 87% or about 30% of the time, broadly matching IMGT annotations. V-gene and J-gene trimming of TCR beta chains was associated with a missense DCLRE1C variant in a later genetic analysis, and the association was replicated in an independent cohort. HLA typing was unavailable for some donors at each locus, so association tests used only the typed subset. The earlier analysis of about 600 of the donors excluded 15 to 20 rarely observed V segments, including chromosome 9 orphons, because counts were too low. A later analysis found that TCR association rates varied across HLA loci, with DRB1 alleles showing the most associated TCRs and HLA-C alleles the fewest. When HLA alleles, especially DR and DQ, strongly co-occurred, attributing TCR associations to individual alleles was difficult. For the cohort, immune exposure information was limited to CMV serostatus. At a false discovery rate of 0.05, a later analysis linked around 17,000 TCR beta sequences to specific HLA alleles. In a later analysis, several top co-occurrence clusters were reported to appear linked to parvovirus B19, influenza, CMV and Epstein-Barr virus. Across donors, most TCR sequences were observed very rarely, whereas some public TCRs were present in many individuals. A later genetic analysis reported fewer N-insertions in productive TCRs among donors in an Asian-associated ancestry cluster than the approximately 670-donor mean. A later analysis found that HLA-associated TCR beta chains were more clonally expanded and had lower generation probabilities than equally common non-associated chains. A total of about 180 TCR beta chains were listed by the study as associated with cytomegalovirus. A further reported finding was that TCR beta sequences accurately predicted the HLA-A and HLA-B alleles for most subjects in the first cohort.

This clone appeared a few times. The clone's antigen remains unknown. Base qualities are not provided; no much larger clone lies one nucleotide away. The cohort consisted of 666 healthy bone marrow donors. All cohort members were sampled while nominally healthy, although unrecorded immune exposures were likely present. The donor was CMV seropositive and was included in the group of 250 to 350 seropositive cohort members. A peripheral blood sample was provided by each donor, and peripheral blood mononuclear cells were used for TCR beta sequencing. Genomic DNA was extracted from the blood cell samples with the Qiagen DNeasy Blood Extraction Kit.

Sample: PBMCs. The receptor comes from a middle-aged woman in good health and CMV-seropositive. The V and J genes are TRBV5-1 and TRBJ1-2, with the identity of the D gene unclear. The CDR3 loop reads CASRRTQDNYGYTF. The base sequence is TGCGCCAGCAGGCGAACGCAAGATAACTATGGCTACACCTTC.